One and the same sample provided the 8 T cell receptor beta chains below, sequenced in a study of blood T cell repertoires in COVID-19. Repertoires were generated with immunoSEQ multiplex PCR, while TCRdb's copy carries only in-frame clones and drops some. The sample lists over 95,000 clones, 75% to 90% occurring once. The sample comprised peripheral blood. The source of these receptors is a woman in her 40s with acute or convalescent COVID-19.

The V call is TRBV4-1, the J call TRBJ1-5; the D gene is possibly TRBD1 (6 bases). This CDR3 region has 15 residues. Per the germline V gene, CDR1 is MGHRA and CDR2 is YSYEKL. Trimming cost V 4 bases and J 5 bases, with 15 bases left between them. The CDR3 spells CASSRTGTLYQPQHF. CDR3 in DNA: TGCGCCAGCAGCCGTACCGGGACACTTTATCAGCCCCAGCATTTT.

The CDR3 bases are TGTGCCAGCTCACCGCGACAGACAGATACGCAGTATTTT. It translates to CASSPRQTDTQYF. The rearrangement joins TRBV18 to TRBJ2-3, with a weak D call TRBD1 (5 bases). Germline CDR1 reads KGHSH; CDR2 reads LQKENI. CDR3 size: 13 residues. Trimming pared 3 bases from V and 3 bases from J, leaving 7 bases between.

The chain uses TRBV7-8 and TRBJ1-6; D uncertain. The CDR3 spans 16 residues. Trimming shortened V by 6 bases and J by 6 bases, and 18 bases separated the two germline ends. Germline V gene data show CDR1 as SGHVS and CDR2 as FQNEAQ. The CDR3 sequence is CASSFPGVDFNSPLHF. The CDR3 DNA is TGTGCCAGCAGTTTTCCGGGAGTTGATTTTAATTCACCCCTCCACTTT.

The rearrangement joins TRBV5-1 to TRBJ2-7; D uncertain. Germline V CDR1 and CDR2: SGHRS, YFSETQ. This CDR3 comprises 15 residues. V was pared by 1 base and J by 2 bases, with 13 bases between. The CDR3 here is CASSLRSAVPYEQYF. The CDR3 nucleotides read TGCGCCAGCAGCTTGCGCAGCGCCGTTCCCTACGAGCAGTACTTC.

The genes are TRBV19 and TRBJ1-6; TRBD1 might be the D (6 bases). The V and J ends lost 5 bases and 10 bases respectively, with 18 bases between them. The CDR3 runs to 15 residues. Germline values: CDR1 LNHDA, CDR2 SQIVND (reference sequence). CDR3 region: CASSQGQLGRSPLHF. DNA of the CDR3: TGTGCCAGTAGTCAGGGGCAGCTCGGACGCTCACCCCTCCACTTT.

The chain links TRBV7-7 to TRBJ2-3; 9 bases fit TRBD2. In germline, CDR1 is SSHAT, CDR2 FNYEAQ (reference sequence). The ends lost 1 base at V and 2 bases at J; junction bases unmatched: 4. This CDR3 is built from 16 residues. The CDR3 DNA reads TGTGCCAGCAGCTTAGGGCGGGGGGGATCCACAGATACGCAGTATTTT. Encoded protein: CASSLGRGGSTDTQYF.

V is TRBV15 and J is TRBJ1-4; 7 nucleotides align to TRBD1. The CDR3 is 16 residues long. The germline V gene encodes CDR1 LNHNV and CDR2 YYDKDF (reference sequence). V was pared by 4 bases and J by 7 bases, with 12 bases of the junction left unmatched. For the CDR3, the DNA is TGTGCCACCAGCACGGAGCAACAGGGGATCCGTGAAAAACTGTTTTTT. Translating it yields CATSTEQQGIREKLFF.

The chain recombines TRBV3-1 (or the pseudogene TRBV3-2) with TRBJ2-3; the match to TRBD2 covers 8 bases. The CDR3 extends over 18 amino acids. CDR1 is LGHDT, CDR2 YNNKEL, per germline (reference sequence). Losses at the gene ends were 1 base for V and 4 bases for J; bases not matched to a gene: 13. CDR3 in DNA: TGTGCCAGCAGCCAAGTGTTGGCCCCGGGGGGGCAGGCAGATACGCAGTATTTT. This encodes CASSQVLAPGGQADTQYF.